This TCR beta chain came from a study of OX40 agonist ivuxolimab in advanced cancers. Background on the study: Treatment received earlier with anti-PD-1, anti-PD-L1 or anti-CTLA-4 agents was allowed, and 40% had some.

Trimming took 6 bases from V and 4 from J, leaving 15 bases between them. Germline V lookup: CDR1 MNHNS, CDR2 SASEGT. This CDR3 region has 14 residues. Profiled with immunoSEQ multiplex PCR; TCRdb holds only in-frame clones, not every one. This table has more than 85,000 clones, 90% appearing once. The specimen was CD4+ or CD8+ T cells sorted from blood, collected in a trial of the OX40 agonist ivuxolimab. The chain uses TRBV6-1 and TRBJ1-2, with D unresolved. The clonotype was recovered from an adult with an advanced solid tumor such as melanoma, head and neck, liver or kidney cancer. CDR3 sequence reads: CASRASGGFYGYTF. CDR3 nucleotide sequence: TGTGCCAGCAGGGCGTCAGGAGGTTTCTATGGCTACACCTTC.